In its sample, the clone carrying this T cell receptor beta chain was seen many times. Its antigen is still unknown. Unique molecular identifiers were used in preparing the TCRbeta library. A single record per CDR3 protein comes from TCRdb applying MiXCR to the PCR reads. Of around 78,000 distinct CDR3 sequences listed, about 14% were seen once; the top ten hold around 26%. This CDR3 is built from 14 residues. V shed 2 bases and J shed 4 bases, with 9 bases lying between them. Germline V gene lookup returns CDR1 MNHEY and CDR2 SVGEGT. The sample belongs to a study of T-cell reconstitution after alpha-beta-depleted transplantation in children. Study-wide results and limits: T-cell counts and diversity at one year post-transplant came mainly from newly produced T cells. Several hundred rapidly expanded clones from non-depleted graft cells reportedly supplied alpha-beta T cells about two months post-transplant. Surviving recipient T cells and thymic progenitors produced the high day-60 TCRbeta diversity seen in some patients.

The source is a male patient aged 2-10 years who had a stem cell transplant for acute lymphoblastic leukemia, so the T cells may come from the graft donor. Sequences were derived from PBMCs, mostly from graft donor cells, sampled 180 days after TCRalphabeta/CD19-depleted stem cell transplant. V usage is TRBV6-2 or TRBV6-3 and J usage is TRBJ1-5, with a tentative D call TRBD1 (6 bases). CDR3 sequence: CASSYGTINQPQHF. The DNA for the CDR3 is TGTGCCAGCAGTTACGGGACAATTAATCAGCCCCAGCATTTT.